The 8 T cell receptor beta chains listed next were all sequenced from one sample in a study of cytomegalovirus exposure and HLA in healthy donors. PCR involved 60 Vbeta and 13 Jbeta primers. Generated by immunoSEQ multiplex PCR, the TCRdb table keeps only in-frame clones and is missing some. The sample yields approximately 40,000 clones, of which the top ten take up around 5.9%. Material for sequencing was PBMCs. The receptors derive from a human donor in good health.

The J gene is TRBJ2-5, the V gene TRBV9; 8 nucleotides match TRBD2. The V segment lost 4 bases and the J segment 2 bases; nucleotides outside the gene matches: 10. The germline CDR1 and CDR2 sequences are SGDLS and YYNGEE. This CDR3 has 16 amino acids. As DNA, the CDR3 is TGTGCCAGCAGCTCCCGTCCTACTAGCGGTCAAGAGACCCAGTACTTC. Translation gives CASSSRPTSGQETQYF.

The CDR3 loop is CASSHHPTALRGRGDSYNEQFF. The CDR3 DNA reads as TGCGCCAGCAGTCACCACCCTACCGCTTTGCGGGGGCGGGGGGACTCCTACAATGAGCAGTTCTTC. The chain is built from TRBV23-1 and TRBJ2-1; 8 nucleotides line up with TRBD2. TRBV23-1 is reported as an ORF; its role is uncertain. CDR3 length: 22 residues. V was clipped by 3 bases and J by 0 bases; unmatched bases: 22.

The chain joins TRBV4-1 to TRBJ2-1; TRBD1 is a possible D gene (5 bases). V lost 2 bases, J lost 5 bases, and 16 bases lay in between. Germline-derived CDR1 and CDR2 are MGHRA and YSYEKL. The CDR3 has 16 amino acids. CDR3 nucleotide sequence: TGCGCCAGCAGCCAAATCCTAGGGGCTCAGGACAATGAGCAGTTCTTC. It encodes CASSQILGAQDNEQFF.

A word on this clone: A read error may account for a junction end that differs from germline. The chain recombines TRBV19 with TRBJ1-2, with D unresolved. The CDR3 sequence is 11 residues long. The V gene's germline CDR1 is LNHDA and CDR2 SQIVND (reference sequence). The CDR3 DNA follows: TGTGCCAGTAGTATAAACTCTGGCTACACCTTC. It translates to CASSINSGYTF.

The chain carries TRBV19 and TRBJ2-7; TRBD1 matches at 7 bases. Trimming removed 6 bases from V and 0 bases from J; junction bases left unmatched: 5. The CDR3 sequence is 14 residues long. The germline V gene encodes CDR1 LNHDA and CDR2 SQIVND (reference sequence). CDR3 DNA: TGTGCCAGTAGGATGACAGGGAGCTCCTACGAGCAGTACTTC. Amino acids: CASRMTGSSYEQYF.

The chain links TRBV28 to TRBJ2-1, with 10 bases identical to TRBD2. The junction had 4 bases not matched to a gene; V was cut back by 2 bases and J by 6 bases. The CDR3 loop spans 15 amino acids. Germline CDR1 is MDHEN and CDR2 is SYDVKM. CDR3 DNA: TGTGCCAGCAGTTTACCCCTAGCGGGGGCCAATGAGCAGTTCTTC. This gives the protein CASSLPLAGANEQFF.

The V call is TRBV5-4, the J call TRBJ1-2; 8 bases align to TRBD1. The germline CDR1 and CDR2 sequences are SGHNT and YYREEE (reference sequence). The length of the CDR3 is 14 residues. V lost 4 bases to trimming and J lost 0 bases; unmatched junction nucleotides: 2. The CDR3 spells CASSKDRANYGYTF. As DNA, the CDR3 is TGTGCCAGCAGCAAGGACAGGGCTAACTATGGCTACACCTTC.

V usage is TRBV7-6 and J usage is TRBJ2-7, with D possibly being TRBD1 (6 bases). Per germline, CDR1 SGHVS and CDR2 FNYEAQ. V lost 5 bases to trimming and J lost 2 bases, with 22 bases between them. The CDR3 is 17 residues long. For the CDR3, the DNA is TGTGCCAGCAGCCTATATAGGCTTGGACAGAGCGCCTACGAGCAGTACTTC. As protein: CASSLYRLGQSAYEQYF.